This record looks at one T cell receptor beta chain sequence and its context. Its antigen is not yet known. The sample holds no much larger clone one base away, and base qualities are not on file. The library was prepared using the immunoSEQ multiplex PCR assay. A mixture of 60 forward primers for TCR Vbeta segments and 13 reverse primers for TCR Jbeta segments was used in the multiplex PCR. The CDR3 region of rearranged TCR beta genes was amplified from genomic DNA by a multiplex PCR assay. The Illumina HiSeq System was used to sequence the amplified TCR beta libraries as 87-base-pair reads. Regarding the original processing steps: A later analysis counted 65 million to 90 million unique TCR beta chains across the 700 or so repertoires, and 9 million to 14 million of these chains were shared by at least two donors. A nearest-neighbor algorithm error-corrected the raw reads and collapsed the reads into unique sequences, merging closely related sequences to remove PCR and sequencing errors. To assign V, D and J gene segments, CDR3 sequences were aligned to IMGT reference sequences. For a sequence to be retained, a match of at least six nucleotides to both a V gene segment and a J gene segment was required. A rearrangement counted as productive if the CDR3 had no stop codons and remained in frame with V and J, and every other rearrangement counted as non-productive. Following IMGT convention, CDR3 was defined as the stretch from the second conserved V-encoded cysteine up to the conserved J-encoded phenylalanine. Sequences without an unambiguous match to a single V gene segment were excluded from the earlier analysis of almost 600 of the donors. In an earlier analysis of approximately 610 of the donors, V segments were called functional above 56.7% productive rearrangements and were called segregating when the between-donor standard deviation exceeded 5%. A statistical classification framework was developed to diagnose cytomegalovirus status using the catalog of TCR beta chain sequences. In a later analysis, TCR nucleotide sequences were compared against IMGT/GENE-DB human TR gene sequences so that V and J genes could be assigned. A later analysis assigned CDR3 sequences and most-parsimonious VDJ recombination scenarios with the TCRdist pipeline. In a later analysis, every TCR beta chain was defined by the combination of its CDR3 amino acid sequence and its V-gene family, and reads without a unique V-gene family were dropped. In a later analysis, a few hundred highly shared, low-generation-probability nucleotide sequences were removed to address suspected cross-contamination and a sequencing artifact. A later analysis calculated a clonal expansion index for each public chain from normalized within-repertoire ranks of inferred template counts. In a later analysis, generation probabilities were computed with a VDJ recombination model fitted to out-of-frame rearrangements, and the resulting probabilities were checked against IGoR. Hypergeometric tests were used in a later analysis to score TCR-TCR, TCR-HLA and TCR-CMV co-occurrence, with a repertoire-size bias correction applied to the TCR pairs. In a later analysis, false discovery rates were estimated by permuting HLA or CMV assignments 20 times. A later analysis grouped co-occurring TCRs with DBSCAN, adding TCRdist sequence similarity when clustering within HLA-allele-positive subsets. For co-occurrence clustering, repertoires with fewer than 30,000 or more than 120,000 public chains were excluded, along with five repertoires with anomalous nucleotide sharing. TCRdb mirrors the immuneACCESS table, restricted to in-frame sequences. Some clones are absent from its copies; in checked studies, under half trace to an unresolved V gene, and the reason for the others is unknown. That table is the source of V, J and clone size, and D and trimming were worked out from the DNA. For this sample the table gives more than 90,000 clones, of which approximately 80% were detected only once. Clones ranked in the top ten supply about 4.9% of the sample.

The data stem from a study of cytomegalovirus exposure and HLA in healthy donors (dated by TCRdb to about 2017). Background for the entire study: In an earlier analysis of 450 to 750 of the donors, around 290 Gb of sequence data and roughly 100 million unique TCR beta sequences from roughly 180 million T cells were reported. A later genetic analysis took genome-wide SNP genotypes for about three fifths of the roughly 670 donors and used that subset as a discovery cohort. Of the 398 genotyped donors, less than 90% were placed in the genetic ancestry cluster associated with self-reported Caucasian donors. Donor age, sex, ethnicity and CMV serostatus were compiled together with the repertoire data. A separate validation cohort of roughly 130 different subjects was used in addition to the 666-subject first cohort. The study aimed to test whether signatures of past pathogen exposure could be identified by cataloging public T cell receptors. An early release that covered roughly 600 HLA-typed donors contained around 300 gigabases of sequencing data and 65 million to 100 million unique TCR sequences. The number of donors typed differed by locus, with about 629-640 for A, B, C, DRB1 and DQB1, around 560 for DQA1, nearly 610 for DPA1, and about 450 for DPB1. About five DR-DQ haplotypes were treated as single units for association and clustering because of strong linkage in the cohort. The study combined high-throughput TCR immunosequencing, statistical association of individual TCRs with disease status, and machine learning to predict cytomegalovirus infection status. A later analysis re-examined previously published TCR beta repertoires from hundreds of donors and added high-resolution HLA genotyping to investigate patterns of TCR occurrence. Both class I and class II loci were covered by HLA typing, at four-digit resolution. The T cell repertoires of several hundred subjects were profiled by immunosequencing and related to cytomegalovirus serostatus. To decide whether each TCR beta V gene segment behaved as functional or pseudogenic, an earlier analysis of several hundred of the donors relied on high-throughput TCR beta sequencing. Among around 400 genotyped donors of the cohort, an average of roughly 230,000 unique TCR beta nucleotide sequences was sequenced per donor, of which about 18% were non-productive. The later analysis used no new phenotypic data to find candidate immune exposures, relying instead on TCR beta sequences and their occurrence across donors. Every discovery cohort repertoire had been produced on one sequencing platform.

The full study reports these points: A further reported finding was that TCR beta sequences accurately predicted the HLA-A and HLA-B alleles for most subjects in the first cohort. Cytomegalovirus status was reported to be diagnosed by the classifier with high specificity and sensitivity in both the original and validation cohorts. CMV serostatus was the only immune exposure information available for the cohort. Roughly uniform sequencing depth across donors was assumed in presence/absence analyses, although this assumption may not hold. This cohort had only TCR beta chains sequenced, and the lack of alpha or paired-chain data limited which features could be detected. A later genetic analysis reported fewer N-insertions in productive TCRs among donors in an Asian-associated ancestry cluster than the roughly 620-donor mean. In a later genetic analysis, a missense DCLRE1C variant was associated with V-gene and J-gene trimming of TCR beta chains, and the association was replicated in an independent cohort. Because counts were too low, approximately 18 rarely observed V segments, including chromosome 9 orphons, were excluded from the earlier analysis of 587 of the donors. While some public TCRs were present in many individuals, most TCR sequences turned up only very rarely across donors. When HLA alleles, especially DR and DQ, strongly co-occurred, TCR associations were difficult to assign to individual alleles. According to a later analysis, TCR association rates differed among HLA loci, with DRB1 alleles showing the most associated TCRs and HLA-C alleles showing the fewest. In a later analysis, some 17,000 TCR beta sequences were associated with specific HLA alleles at a false discovery rate of 0.05. In an earlier analysis of 587 of the donors, most TCR beta V segments appeared in productive rearrangements about 87% or about 30% of the time, broadly matching IMGT annotations. HLA typing was unavailable for some donors at each locus, so association tests used only the typed subset. The authors suggested that the approach could potentially be extended to other disease states and immunological phenotypes. In a later analysis, HLA-associated TCR beta chains were found to be more clonally expanded and to have lower generation probabilities than equally common non-associated chains. A later analysis found that most CMV-associated TCR beta chains appeared HLA-restricted, with HLA associations seemingly driven largely by CMV exposure. Three of the identified cytomegalovirus-associated TCR beta chains were confirmed in vitro to be specific for cytomegalovirus antigens. The study listed around 160 TCR beta chains as associated with cytomegalovirus. A cluster of highly shared sequence variants was judged likely to be a technical artifact of the sequencing pipeline. Several of the top co-occurrence clusters appeared to be linked to parvovirus B19, influenza, CMV and Epstein-Barr virus, according to a later analysis. Linkage disequilibrium might explain the correlated functional status among segregating V segments, but an unknown experimental factor could not be excluded.

The cohort consisted of 600 to 700 healthy bone marrow donors. At the time of sampling, all cohort members were nominally healthy, though unrecorded immune exposures were likely present. The donor was CMV seropositive and was included in the group of 250 to 300 seropositive cohort members. A peripheral blood sample was provided by each donor, and peripheral blood mononuclear cells were used for TCR beta sequencing. The Qiagen DNeasy Blood Extraction Kit was used to extract genomic DNA from the blood cell samples. This receptor was identified in a man between 50 and 59 years old in good health and CMV-seropositive. The sample taken for sequencing was PBMCs.

Read as DNA, the sequence is TGTGCCAGCTCACCGTCTAGCGGACGCTCCTACAATGAGCAGTTCTTC. The translation is CASSPSSGRSYNEQFF. The sequence links TRBV18 to TRBJ2-1, with 7 junctional bases fitting TRBD2. CDR1 is given as KGHSH and CDR2 as LQKENI, both from the germline V gene. V loses 3 bases at its end and J loses 0 bases; junction bases beyond the gene matches: 5. The CDR3 starts with the cysteine, ends with the phenylalanine, and has 16 residues. Only the CDR3 DNA stays, 48 bases, in frame from base 1.